The 24 T cell receptor beta chains presented below share a single source sample, sequenced in a study of regulatory T cells in long-lasting Graves disease. Assembly of TCR beta libraries relied on iRepertoire HTBI primers together with Arm-PCR of CDR3 regions. TCRdb itself ran the multiplex PCR reads through MiXCR, one entry per CDR3 protein. The sample lists fewer than 550,000 distinct CDR3 sequences, approximately 21% seen once, with more than 6% in the top ten. The time point was: persistent/refractory GD, antithyroid drugs over 5 years with positive TRAb. PBMC-derived RNA was used for the TCR library. The material sequenced was peripheral blood mononuclear cells (PBMCs), taken when the disease was refractory, from a patient treated with antithyroid drugs. Receptors originate from a female donor with Graves disease.

The chain employs TRBV19 and TRBJ2-7; 7 bases are a match to TRBD1. J lost 3 bases, V lost 6 bases, and 8 bases had no gene match. The CDR3 is made up of 14 amino acids. The germline V gene has CDR1 LNHDA and CDR2 SQIVND (reference sequence). The CDR3: CASSRWGTVYEQYF. In DNA form, the CDR3 reads TGTGCCAGTAGCCGGTGGGGGACAGTCTACGAGCAGTACTTC.

The gene calls are TRBV20-1 and TRBJ2-3, with 11 bases fitting TRBD2. The CDR3 spans 20 residues. Germline V gene data show CDR1 as DFQATT and CDR2 as SNEGSKA (reference sequence). V shed 2 bases, J shed 0 bases, and the junction held 16 bases outside the gene matches. CDR3 DNA sequence: TGCAGTGCTAGACCCAGGGGGGGACTAGCGGAGGTGCTTAGCACAGATACGCAGTATTTT. This gives the protein CSARPRGGLAEVLSTDTQYF.

In nucleotides, the CDR3 is TGTGCCAGCAGCTTACGACTAAGCGGGGGGTTTACCTACGAGCAGTACTTC. This sequence encodes CASSLRLSGGFTYEQYF. The rearrangement joins TRBV7-2 to TRBJ2-7; TRBD2 agrees at 9 bases. The V gene's germline CDR1 is SGHTA and CDR2 FQGNSA. There are 17 residues in the CDR3. The junction had 10 bases not matched to a gene; V was cut back by 2 bases and J by 2 bases. The complete variable domain, with remaining parts taken from reference TRBV7-2 and TRBJ2-7, reads GAGVSQSPSNKVTEKGKDVELRCDPISGHTALYWYRQSLGQGLEFLIYFQGNSAPDKSGLPSDRFSAERTGGSVSTLTIQRTQQEDSAVYLCASSLRLSGGFTYEQYFGPGTRLTVT.

This chain uses TRBV7-9 with TRBJ2-3; no clear D gene. V dropped 5 bases and J dropped 5 bases, with 5 bases sitting between them. Per the germline V gene, CDR1 is SEHNR and CDR2 is FQNEAQ (reference sequence). The CDR3 spans 11 residues. The CDR3 region has the DNA TGTGCCAGCAGCAGAGAAGATACGCAGTATTTT. Translated, it gives CASSREDTQYF.

In regard to this clonotype: One base away lies a much larger clone, so this may be a sequencing read error. The chain's CDR3 is CASSLEWDSPLHF. In DNA form, the CDR3 reads TGTGCCAGCAGCTTAGAGTGGGATTCACCCCTCCACTTT. The V call is TRBV7-8, the J call TRBJ1-6; D unresolved. Trimming removed 1 base at V and 8 bases at J, with 6 bases between. The CDR3 consists of 13 residues. Germline loops: CDR1 SGHVS, CDR2 FQNEAQ.

In its sample, this clonotype was seen many times. The V gene is TRBV27, the J gene TRBJ1-5, with a weak D call TRBD1 (5 bases). There are 16 residues in the CDR3. CDR1 MNHEY and CDR2 SMNVEV come from the germline V gene (reference sequence). Between the trimmed V and J ends, which lost 0 bases and 1 base, there was a span of 10 bases. In DNA form, the CDR3 reads TGTGCCAGCAGTTTATCGGGGGGGGGAAGCAATCAGCCCCAGCATTTT. Translation: CASSLSGGGSNQPQHF.

Remarks on this clonotype: This sequence may be a read error, since a much larger clone differs from it by one base. The V gene is TRBV20-1, the J gene TRBJ1-1; 7 bases align to TRBD1. The CDR3 contains 15 residues. Germline values: CDR1 DFQATT, CDR2 SNEGSKA (reference sequence). CDR3 bases: TGCAGCCGAGAAGGGGGCCATTTAGGAAGCACTGAAGCTTCCTTT. Translated: CSREGGHLGSTEASF.

The chain uses TRBV10-3 and TRBJ2-1; D is unresolved. This CDR3 is 16 amino acids long. Trimming took off 2 bases at V and 10 bases at J, with 21 bases between the two ends. The germline gives CDR1 ENHRY, CDR2 SYGVKD. This CDR3 reads CAISEPPHSEVGEQFF. The CDR3 bases are TGTGCCATCAGTGAGCCCCCCCATTCAGAAGTTGGCGAGCAGTTCTTC.

This clonotype showed up many times. The rearrangement uses TRBV6-9 and TRBJ2-5; 8 bases are shared with TRBD2. The V and J ends lost 3 bases and 4 bases, in that order; junction bases with no gene match: 13. The CDR3 has 17 residues. CDR1 MNHGY and CDR2 SVAAGI come from the germline V gene. Here the CDR3 reads CASSYRTSWSLGETQYF. The CDR3 coding sequence is TGTGCCAGCAGTTACCGGACTAGCTGGTCCCTTGGAGAGACCCAGTACTTC.

The table lists this clonotype with a few counts. This chain connects TRBV20-1 to TRBJ2-5; D not resolved. Germline CDR1 and CDR2: DFQATT and SNEGSKA (reference sequence). V lost 0 bases to trimming and J lost 1 base, with 9 bases between them. The CDR3 loop spans 14 amino acids. As DNA, the CDR3 is TGCAGTGCTAGAGATACCGGGCCCCAAGAGACCCAGTACTTC. Translating gives CSARDTGPQETQYF.

This clonotype was picked up many times. The chain uses TRBV6-1 and TRBJ2-5; the D gene is possibly TRBD1 (6 bases). CDR3 size: 14 residues. V lost 7 bases, J lost 2 bases, and 14 bases lay in between. Germline V gene lookup returns CDR1 MNHNS and CDR2 SASEGT. DNA for the CDR3: TGTGCCAGCACTTCCTGGGGGCCACAAGAGACCCAGTACTTC. Protein: CASTSWGPQETQYF.

This clonotype was counted at least ten times. The chain is built from TRBV6-1 and TRBJ1-5, with 8 bases lining up with TRBD1. V gave up 5 bases and J gave up 6 bases; unmatched junction bases: 6. CDR1 and CDR2 from the germline V gene are MNHNS and SASEGT. The CDR3 has 14 residues. The CDR3 loop is CASSRTGGGQPQHF. The CDR3 bases are TGTGCCAGCAGTCGTACAGGGGGTGGTCAGCCCCAGCATTTT.

The gene calls are TRBV6-2 or TRBV6-3 and TRBJ1-6; 9 bases are shared with TRBD1. V trimming: 0 bases; J trimming: 5 bases; junction bases outside the gene matches: 11. From germline, CDR1 is MNHEY and CDR2 SVGEGT. The CDR3 is 19 residues long. CDR3 sequence reads: CASSYSQDRGEGDNSPLHF. The CDR3 coding sequence is TGTGCCAGCAGTTACTCCCAGGACAGGGGCGAAGGTGATAATTCACCCCTCCACTTT.

In this sample, this clonotype turned up a few times. This may be a read error, as it is one base from a much larger clone. The CDR3 DNA follows: TGTGCCGGCAGCTATGACATGACCACTGAAGCTTTCTTT. This translates into CAGSYDMTTEAFF. The chain couples TRBV11-1 to TRBJ1-1; D uncertain. This CDR3 is 13 amino acids long. The germline CDR1 and CDR2 sequences are SGHAT and FQDESV (reference sequence).

This clonotype was seen repeatedly, ten times or more. The V gene is TRBV28, the J gene TRBJ2-5; D unresolved. From germline, CDR1 is MDHEN and CDR2 SYDVKM. V was pared by 1 base and J by 8 bases, with 8 bases between. This CDR3 has 12 amino acids. The CDR3 DNA reads as TGTGCCAGCAGTTTATCCCGTCTCACCCAGTACTTC. Translation: CASSLSRLTQYF.

V usage is TRBV7-2 and J usage is TRBJ2-1; TRBD1 agrees at 9 bases. Trimming removed 4 bases from V and 1 base from J; junction bases left unmatched: 5. The germline V gene has CDR1 SGHTA and CDR2 FQGNSA. The CDR3 has 16 residues. The CDR3: CASSSRDRVSYNEQFF. The CDR3 coding sequence is TGTGCCAGCAGCTCCCGGGACAGGGTGTCCTACAATGAGCAGTTCTTC.

The chain employs TRBV7-9 and TRBJ1-2; D perhaps matches TRBD1 (5 bases). Germline-derived CDR1 and CDR2 are SEHNR and FQNEAQ (reference sequence). CDR3 length: 16 amino acids. V was pared by 6 bases and J by 7 bases, with 24 bases between. The CDR3 coding sequence is TGTGCCAGCAGAACCGGGACGCAAGATTCGTCTACTGGCTACACCTTC. Encoded protein: CASRTGTQDSSTGYTF.

This clonotype was seen repeatedly, ten times or more. The V gene is TRBV28, the J gene TRBJ1-6, with 7 bases fitting TRBD1. Trimming cost V 3 bases and J 10 bases; bases outside gene matches: 6. Germline CDR1 MDHEN, CDR2 SYDVKM. The CDR3 loop spans 14 amino acids. The CDR3 sequence is CASSFKTGLSPLHF. The CDR3 DNA follows: TGTGCCAGCAGTTTTAAGACAGGGCTGTCACCCCTCCACTTT.

This clonotype was recorded at least ten times. This chain connects TRBV27 to TRBJ2-7; D gene ambiguous. Germline V lookup: CDR1 MNHEY, CDR2 SMNVEV (reference sequence). Trimming pared 3 bases from V and 0 bases from J, leaving 15 bases between. This CDR3 is 16 amino acids long. The CDR3: CASSLFRKAFSYEQYF. CDR3 DNA sequence: TGTGCCAGCAGTTTGTTCCGAAAAGCGTTCTCCTACGAGCAGTACTTC.

This sequence joins TRBV29-1 and TRBJ2-5, with TRBD2 identical over 12 bases. CDR3 length: 13 residues. Germline CDR1 and CDR2: SQVTM and ANQGSEA. The V gene end was trimmed by 7 bases and the J gene end by 11 bases; junction bases not matched to a gene: 11. The CDR3 DNA is TGCAGCGCTAGACTAGCGGGAGAGGTGTCGCAGTACTTC. Translating gives CSARLAGEVSQYF. Full variable domain (rest looked up from reference TRBV29-1 and TRBJ2-5): SAVISQKPSRDICQRGTSLTIQCQVDSQVTMMFWYRQQPGQSLTLIATANQGSEATYESGFVIDKFPISRPNLTFSTLTVSNMSPEDSSIYLCSARLAGEVSQYFGPGTRLLVL.

This clonotype was seen more than once but under ten times. One junction end disagrees with the germline gene, perhaps due to a read error. The V and J genes are TRBV19 and TRBJ2-7, with 7 bases aligning to TRBD1. Germline loops: CDR1 LNHDA, CDR2 SQIVND (reference sequence). The CDR3 extends over 14 amino acids. Here the CDR3 DNA reads TGTGCCAGTAGTCCTATGGACAGGCTATACGAGCAGTGCTTC. Its protein is CASSPMDRLYEQCF.

This clonotype was picked up many times. The rearrangement links TRBV3-1 to TRBJ2-5, with D possibly TRBD2 on 6 matching bases. The CDR3 has 15 amino acids. V lost 2 bases and J 1 base, leaving 11 bases between the germline ends. The V gene's germline CDR1 is LGHDT and CDR2 YNNKEL (reference sequence). CDR3 protein: CASSQLAGPQETQYF. CDR3 sequence (DNA): TGTGCCAGCAGCCAATTGGCGGGACCCCAAGAGACCCAGTACTTC.

This clonotype occurred many times. This chain links TRBV10-3 with TRBJ1-1; 10 nucleotides match TRBD1. This CDR3 contains 14 residues. Per the germline V gene, CDR1 is ENHRY and CDR2 is SYGVKD. After removal of 5 bases from V and 3 bases from J, the junction contained 3 bases not matched to a gene. The CDR3 protein is CAISTGTGDTEAFF. The CDR3 nucleotides are TGTGCCATCAGTACCGGGACAGGGGACACTGAAGCTTTCTTT.

V usage is TRBV30 and J usage is TRBJ2-7, with D possibly matching TRBD1 (5 bases). The germline V gene has CDR1 GTSNPN and CDR2 SVGIG (reference sequence). The CDR3 covers 14 residues. V lost 8 bases, J lost 7 bases, and 24 bases lay in between. CDR3 coding DNA: TGTGCCGGGGCATTTTTTGGTTTAGCCGCGGAGCAGTACTTC. Its protein product is CAGAFFGLAAEQYF.